This T cell receptor beta chain was recovered during a study of cytomegalovirus exposure and HLA in healthy donors. On the study more broadly: In an early release, HLA-typed donors contributed about 79 million unique TCR sequences.

60 Vbeta and 13 Jbeta primers were used in PCR. TCRdb keeps only in-frame clones here, not all; method: immunoSEQ multiplex PCR. The data hold roughly 100,000 clones, with approximately 80% observed a single time. From germline, CDR1 is SGHDN and CDR2 FVKESK. The V end lost 4 bases, the J end lost 2 bases, and 8 bases lay between the germline ends. The length of the CDR3 is 13 residues. The genes are TRBV14 and TRBJ1-2; D is unclear. Sample: PBMCs. The clonotype was recovered from a female donor in good health and CMV-seropositive. CDR3 sequence: CASSPGRNYGYTF. CDR3 bases: TGTGCCAGCAGCCCGGGAAGAAACTATGGCTACACCTTC.